Below are 26 T cell receptor beta chains sequenced from a single sample in a study of cytomegalovirus exposure and HLA in healthy donors. Researchers ran the PCR with 60 Vbeta and 13 Jbeta primers. Clones were sequenced by immunoSEQ multiplex PCR, and TCRdb holds only the in-frame ones, with some missing. Of a few hundred thousand clones listed, about 90% are singletons. The source material was PBMCs. All receptors come from a girl aged 2 to 10 in good health and CMV-seronegative.

The chain employs TRBV28 and TRBJ2-2; 14 bases line up with TRBD2. The CDR3 has 15 amino acids. Germline assignment: CDR1 MDHEN and CDR2 SYDVKM. The trim removed 5 bases at V and 6 bases at J, leaving 2 bases unmatched. The CDR3 region has the DNA TGTGCCAGCAGTCAGACTAGCGGGGGGGCCGGGGAGCTGTTTTTT. This translates into CASSQTSGGAGELFF.

This clone was recorded once. The chain links TRBV6-1 to TRBJ2-2; no clear D gene. V was pared by 9 bases and J by 4 bases, with 12 bases between. Germline V gene data show CDR1 as MNHNS and CDR2 as SASEGT. The CDR3 is made up of 13 amino acids. The chain's CDR3 is CASGYSITGELFF. Here the CDR3 DNA reads TGTGCCAGTGGGTACAGCATCACCGGGGAGCTGTTTTTT.

V usage is TRBV11-3 and J usage is TRBJ2-7; TRBD2 matches at 11 bases. The CDR3 is 18 amino acids. V lost 2 bases, J lost 2 bases, and 11 bases stayed unmatched. Germline V gene sequence: CDR1 SGHNT, CDR2 YENEEA. CDR3: CASSLFTSSGGVPYEQYF. CDR3 coding DNA: TGTGCCAGCAGCTTATTCACTAGTAGCGGGGGGGTACCCTACGAGCAGTACTTC. Filled out from reference TRBV11-3 and TRBJ2-7, the complete variable domain reads EAGVVQSPRYKIIEKKQPVAFWCNPISGHNTLYWYLQNLGQGPELLIRYENEEAVDDSQLPKDRFSAERLKGVDSTLKIQPAELGDSAVYLCASSLFTSSGGVPYEQYFGPGTRLTVT.

The chain is built from TRBV4-1 and TRBJ1-4; no clear D. This CDR3 is built from 17 residues. Looked up from germline, CDR1 is MGHRA and CDR2 is YSYEKL. The germline V and J ends were trimmed by 2 bases and 1 base, with 14 bases remaining between them. The CDR3 nucleotides read TGCGCCAGCAGCCAATCCGAGGGCACCCGAACTAATGAAAAACTGTTTTTT. It specifies CASSQSEGTRTNEKLFF.

The chain employs TRBV7-6 and TRBJ1-1; D remains ambiguous. Germline CDR1 is SGHVS and CDR2 is FNYEAQ. CDR3 length equals 14 residues. V lost 4 bases, J lost 3 bases, and 12 bases lay in between. CDR3 sequence (DNA): TGTGCCAGCAGCTCCCGAGACACCCACACTGAAGCTTTCTTT. It codes for CASSSRDTHTEAFF.

The J gene is TRBJ2-5, the V gene TRBV14, with TRBD1 matching over 9 bases. With 8 bases clipped from V and 4 bases from J, the junction kept 5 bases outside the gene matches. The germline CDR1 and CDR2 sequences are SGHDN and FVKESK. CDR3 length: 13 amino acids. CDR3 protein: CASRGTGRETQYF. CDR3 bases: TGTGCCAGCCGAGGGACAGGGAGAGAGACCCAGTACTTC.

The J gene is TRBJ1-5, the V gene TRBV19; D ambiguous. Germline V gives CDR1 LNHDA, CDR2 SQIVND (reference sequence). The CDR3 totals 13 residues. With 7 bases removed from V and 6 bases from J, the gap between germline ends came to 13 bases. DNA of the CDR3: TGTGCCAGTATTGAGGGCGTTGGTCAGCCCCAGCATTTT. This translates into CASIEGVGQPQHF.

The rearrangement joins TRBV7-2 to TRBJ2-1; D gene unclear. Germline V gives CDR1 SGHTA, CDR2 FQGNSA. Trimming took off 0 bases at V and 10 bases at J, with 4 bases between the two ends. The CDR3 is made up of 11 amino acids. CDR3: CASSLAGEQFF. Written as DNA, the CDR3 is TGTGCCAGCAGCTTAGCGGGCGAGCAGTTCTTC.

The chain is built from TRBV5-4 and TRBJ1-1; 7 nucleotides match TRBD1. The germline gives CDR1 SGHNT, CDR2 YYREEE (reference sequence). The CDR3 has 12 amino acids. V shed 4 bases, J shed 7 bases, and the junction held 4 bases outside the gene matches. The CDR3 sequence is CASSRQGCEAFF. In DNA, the CDR3 is TGTGCCAGCAGCCGACAGGGATGTGAAGCTTTCTTT.

The chain carries TRBV11-3 and TRBJ2-1; D unclear. Trimming took off 3 bases at V and 4 bases at J, with 10 bases between the two ends. CDR1 and CDR2 from the germline V gene are SGHNT and YENEEA. The length of the CDR3 is 14 residues. In nucleotides, the CDR3 is TGTGCCAGCAGCTTGTCCCAGTTTTACAATGAGCAGTTCTTC. It specifies CASSLSQFYNEQFF.

The rearrangement joins TRBV7-9 to TRBJ2-1; 7 bases match TRBD1. V shed 4 bases and J 3 bases; nucleotides not matched to a gene: 12. Germline CDR1 reads SEHNR; CDR2 reads FQNEAQ (reference sequence). CDR3 length: 17 amino acids. The CDR3: CASSSPRTGVSYNEQFF. Written as DNA, the CDR3 is TGTGCCAGCAGCTCTCCCCGTACAGGGGTAAGCTACAATGAGCAGTTCTTC.

The chain carries TRBV19 and TRBJ2-7; 9 bases match TRBD2. This CDR3 comprises 13 residues. The J segment lost 3 bases and the V segment lost 5 bases, leaving 2 bases of the junction unmatched. The germline V gene encodes CDR1 LNHDA and CDR2 SQIVND (reference sequence). The CDR3 nucleotides are TGTGCCAGTAGTTGGACTAGCGACTACGAGCAGTACTTC. This encodes CASSWTSDYEQYF.

V and J are TRBV29-1 and TRBJ1-1; 8 bases agree with TRBD1. The V segment lost 5 bases and the J segment 4 bases; nucleotides outside the gene matches: 6. Germline V gene lookup returns CDR1 SQVTM and CDR2 ANQGSEA. The length of the CDR3 is 13 residues. The CDR3 nucleotides are TGCAGCGTTAACAGGGGGAGGGGCACTGAAGCTTTCTTT. It is translated as CSVNRGRGTEAFF.

The CDR3 bases are TGTGCCAGCAGCTTGAGTGACAGGGACCTGGGCTACACCTTC. Its translation: CASSLSDRDLGYTF. The rearrangement joins TRBV5-6 to TRBJ1-2, with 7 bases identical to TRBD1. Germline CDR1 SGHDT, CDR2 YYEEEE. The CDR3 is 14 residues long. The V and J ends lost 1 base and 8 bases, in that order; junction bases with no gene match: 8. The full variable domain, its missing parts supplied by reference TRBV5-6 and TRBJ1-2, is DAGVTQSPTHLIKTRGQQVTLRCSPKSGHDTVSWYQQALGQGPQFIFQYYEEEERQRGNFPDRFSGHQFPNYSSELNVNALLLGDSALYLCASSLSDRDLGYTFGSGTRLTVV.

This clone was observed a few times. The rearrangement joins TRBV25-1 to TRBJ2-1; D possibly corresponds to TRBD2 (6 bases). The V gene lost 1 base and the J gene lost 2 bases, with 12 bases spanning the gap. The germline gives CDR1 MGHDK, CDR2 SYGVNS. CDR3 length: 16 amino acids. The CDR3 reads CASSESVGGPYNEQFF. CDR3 nucleotides: TGTGCCAGCAGTGAATCAGTCGGAGGGCCCTACAATGAGCAGTTCTTC.

The J gene is TRBJ1-2, the V gene TRBV5-6; maybe TRBD1 (5 bases). V was trimmed by 3 bases and J by 1 base, leaving 10 bases between them. This CDR3 has 14 amino acids. Germline-derived CDR1 and CDR2 are SGHDT and YYEEEE. The CDR3 reads CASSSGILNYGYTF. The CDR3 DNA reads TGTGCCAGCAGCTCAGGGATACTTAACTATGGCTACACCTTC.

V is TRBV7-9 and J is TRBJ1-2; 11 nucleotides match TRBD1. J gave up 0 bases and V 4 bases, and 4 bases lay outside the gene matches. CDR1 SEHNR and CDR2 FQNEAQ come from the germline V gene (reference sequence). There are 16 residues in the CDR3. This chain's CDR3 is CASSSWDRGANYGYTF. CDR3 nucleotides: TGTGCCAGCAGCTCCTGGGACAGGGGGGCTAACTATGGCTACACCTTC.

The J gene is TRBJ1-6, the V gene TRBV28; D call uncertain. Germline CDR1 reads MDHEN; CDR2 reads SYDVKM. Trimming stripped 7 bases from V and 6 bases from J, with 19 bases between. This CDR3 region has 16 residues. CDR3 in amino acids: CASNSPGSEGNSPLHF. As DNA, the CDR3 is TGTGCCAGCAACTCTCCCGGCTCGGAGGGTAATTCACCCCTCCACTTT.

The chain combines TRBV6-5 with TRBJ2-5; a possible D gene is TRBD1 (7 bases). This CDR3 has 14 amino acids. Trimming pared 6 bases from V and 3 bases from J, leaving 14 bases between. Germline V lookup: CDR1 MNHEY, CDR2 SVGAGI. CDR3 sequence (DNA): TGTGCCAGCAGGGGGGGACAGCCCAAAGAGACCCAGTACTTC. This sequence encodes CASRGGQPKETQYF.

V usage is TRBV6-1 and J usage is TRBJ2-7, with 9 bases aligning to TRBD1. The CDR3 runs to 15 residues. Germline trimming cut 7 bases from V and 4 bases from J; bases unmatched to any gene: 11. Germline V CDR1 and CDR2: MNHNS, SASEGT. The CDR3 here is CASINLGTGTYEQYF. The CDR3 DNA reads as TGTGCCAGCATAAACTTAGGGACAGGGACTTACGAGCAGTACTTC.

The chain links TRBV30 to TRBJ1-6; 7 positions agree with TRBD1. V shed 2 bases, J shed 10 bases, and the junction held 5 bases outside the gene matches. The germline V gene encodes CDR1 GTSNPN and CDR2 SVGIG (reference sequence). This CDR3 spans 13 amino acids. The chain's CDR3 is CAWSTGVGSPLHF. The CDR3 DNA reads as TGTGCCTGGAGTACAGGGGTCGGATCACCCCTCCACTTT.

The chain uses TRBV28 and TRBJ2-1; a possible D gene is TRBD1 (5 bases). This CDR3 contains 14 residues. Germline CDR1 is MDHEN and CDR2 is SYDVKM. V lost 1 base, J lost 7 bases, and 11 bases lay in between. CDR3 coding DNA: TGTGCCAGCAGTTTATTAGCAGGGTTAAATGAGCAGTTCTTC. Translated: CASSLLAGLNEQFF.

The chain joins TRBV11-3 to TRBJ2-1; unclear D gene. The germline V gene encodes CDR1 SGHNT and CDR2 YENEEA. CDR3 length equals 14 residues. The V end lost 6 bases, the J end lost 6 bases, and 15 bases lay between the germline ends. In DNA, the CDR3 is TGTGCCAGCAGTGCCAGGTTGGCCCCCAATGAGCAGTTCTTC. Its translation: CASSARLAPNEQFF. The complete variable domain, with remaining parts taken from reference TRBV11-3 and TRBJ2-1, reads EAGVVQSPRYKIIEKKQPVAFWCNPISGHNTLYWYLQNLGQGPELLIRYENEEAVDDSQLPKDRFSAERLKGVDSTLKIQPAELGDSAVYLCASSARLAPNEQFFGPGTRLTVL.

The V and J genes are TRBV28 and TRBJ1-6; 7 bases align to TRBD1. This CDR3 has 15 residues. Germline lookup yields CDR1 MDHEN and CDR2 SYDVKM. After removal of 6 bases from V and 10 bases from J, the junction contained 12 bases not matched to a gene. The CDR3 bases are TGTGCCAGCAGAGACAGGGACGGAGTGGTATCACCCCTCCACTTT. Its protein is CASRDRDGVVSPLHF.

This clone was counted only a few times. The chain carries TRBV28 and TRBJ2-4; 12 bases are a match to TRBD1. J gave up 5 bases and V 3 bases, and 8 bases lay outside the gene matches. The CDR3 is 17 amino acids. Germline-derived CDR1 and CDR2 are MDHEN and SYDVKM. This CDR3 is CASSFYARDRGQNIQYF. The CDR3 region has the DNA TGTGCCAGCAGTTTCTACGCCCGGGACAGGGGGCAAAACATTCAGTACTTC.

This clone came up once. This chain connects TRBV7-6 to TRBJ2-1, with TRBD2 matching 10 bases. Trimming took 5 bases from V and 2 from J; bases not matched to a gene: 12. Germline CDR1 is SGHVS and CDR2 is FNYEAQ. The CDR3 loop spans 18 amino acids. The CDR3 region is CASSPSVTSGPTYNEQFF. In DNA, the CDR3 is TGTGCCAGCAGCCCTTCGGTGACTAGCGGGCCAACCTACAATGAGCAGTTCTTC.